These 18 T cell receptor beta chains share one sample of origin, sequenced in a study of identical twins. TCRdb redid the calling of the 5' RACE reads with MiXCR, one entry per CDR3 protein. Of about 100,000 distinct CDR3 sequences in the sample, 5.9% were seen once. Sequenced material: memory T cells sorted from blood. The receptors derive from a woman aged 50 to 60 in good health.

This clonotype was observed many times. The chain recombines TRBV6-1 with TRBJ2-3, with 13 bases identical to TRBD2. The germline gives CDR1 MNHNS, CDR2 SASEGT. The CDR3 is 18 amino acids. The V gene end was trimmed by 5 bases and the J gene end by 2 bases; junction bases not matched to a gene: 10. The CDR3 sequence: CASSPARTSGSFTDTQYF. CDR3 in DNA: TGTGCCAGCAGTCCTGCTAGGACTAGCGGGAGTTTCACAGATACGCAGTATTTT.

V usage is TRBV6-2 or TRBV6-3 and J usage is TRBJ2-2; perhaps TRBD2 as D (5 bases). Trimming removed 10 bases from V and 7 bases from J, with 10 bases in between. From germline, CDR1 is MNHEY and CDR2 SVGEGT. The CDR3 totals 11 residues. The CDR3: CATGLDGELFF. The CDR3 DNA reads TGTGCCACCGGACTGGACGGGGAGCTGTTTTTT.

This clonotype has a count of ten or more. The chain employs TRBV27 and TRBJ1-5; weak D call: TRBD1 (6 bases). Trimming shortened V by 3 bases and J by 2 bases, and 14 bases separated the two germline ends. CDR3 length equals 16 residues. Germline CDR1 reads MNHEY; CDR2 reads SMNVEV (reference sequence). The CDR3 here is CASSFNRVGGNQPQHF. CDR3 DNA sequence: TGTGCCAGCAGTTTCAACAGGGTAGGCGGCAATCAGCCCCAGCATTTT.

This clonotype was observed at least ten times. V gene TRBV2 combines with J gene TRBJ2-7, with unresolved D. This CDR3 spans 12 amino acids. Looked up from germline, CDR1 is SNHLY and CDR2 is FYNNEI. Trimming shortened V by 10 bases and J by 7 bases, and 17 bases separated the two germline ends. CDR3 in DNA: TGTGCCACCTCAATTGAGGTTTTGGAGCAGTACTTC. Residues: CATSIEVLEQYF.

This clonotype was counted many times. V and J are TRBV7-2 and TRBJ2-7; D might be TRBD2 (6 bases). Per the germline V gene, CDR1 is SGHTA and CDR2 is FQGNSA. V was pared by 0 bases and J by 3 bases, with 15 bases between. The CDR3 is made up of 16 amino acids. The chain's CDR3 is CASSLAMAGPFYEQYV. The DNA for the CDR3 is TGTGCCAGCAGCTTAGCGATGGCGGGGCCTTTCTACGAGCAGTACGTC.

This clonotype was counted many times. The J gene is TRBJ2-5, the V gene TRBV25-1; maybe TRBD2 (7 bases). The V end lost 8 bases, the J end lost 2 bases, and 12 bases lay between the germline ends. CDR1 is MGHDK and CDR2 is SYGVNS in the germline V gene. The CDR3 loop spans 13 amino acids. The CDR3 nucleotides are TGTGCCAGCGGGGGGGCGGTGCAAGAGACCCAGTACTTC. This gives the protein CASGGAVQETQYF.

In its sample, this clonotype was seen many times. V is TRBV18 and J is TRBJ2-7; TRBD1 is a possible D gene (6 bases). The CDR3 is 14 residues long. Germline loops: CDR1 KGHSH, CDR2 LQKENI. Deletions cut 6 bases from V and 4 bases from J, with 16 bases between. CDR3 coding DNA: TGTGCCAGCTCTCCCGCGAGGACAGCTTACGAGCAGTACTTC. As protein: CASSPARTAYEQYF.

The sample holds many counts of this clonotype. This chain uses TRBV15 with TRBJ2-5, with TRBD1 as a possible D gene (6 bases). V gave up 2 bases and J gave up 1 base, with 11 bases separating them. The CDR3 loop spans 15 amino acids. Germline CDR1 reads LNHNV; CDR2 reads YYDKDF (reference sequence). CDR3 in amino acids: CATSRWTASQETQYF. CDR3 bases: TGTGCCACCAGCAGATGGACAGCCAGCCAAGAGACCCAGTACTTC.

This clonotype was observed at least ten times. CDR3 DNA sequence: TGCGCCAGCAGCCCCCTCGGTGGGGGGAACATTCAGTACTTC. Encoded protein: CASSPLGGGNIQYF. J is TRBJ2-4 and V is TRBV5-1; D might be TRBD2 (6 bases). The CDR3 is 14 amino acids. Per germline, CDR1 SGHRS and CDR2 YFSETQ. Trimming took 4 bases from V and 7 from J, leaving 15 bases between them.

V usage is TRBV11-3 and J usage is TRBJ2-1, with 10 bases identical to TRBD2. The trim removed 5 bases at V and 10 bases at J, leaving 14 bases unmatched. This CDR3 comprises 16 residues. The germline V gene encodes CDR1 SGHNT and CDR2 YENEEA. The CDR3 here is CASSGGLGLANGEQFF. CDR3 bases: TGTGCCAGCAGCGGGGGTCTGGGACTAGCGAACGGGGAGCAGTTCTTC. Supplemented by reference TRBV11-3 and TRBJ2-1, the full variable domain reads EAGVVQSPRYKIIEKKQPVAFWCNPISGHNTLYWYLQNLGQGPELLIRYENEEAVDDSQLPKDRFSAERLKGVDSTLKIQPAELGDSAVYLCASSGGLGLANGEQFFGPGTRLTVL.

This chain joins TRBV18 and TRBJ2-5, with a tentative D call TRBD1 (5 bases). The germline gives CDR1 KGHSH, CDR2 LQKENI. The length of the CDR3 is 13 residues. V shed 5 bases and J shed 2 bases, with 9 bases lying between them. The CDR3 sequence: CASSGDRQETQYF. DNA of the CDR3: TGTGCCAGCTCAGGTGACAGACAAGAGACCCAGTACTTC.

This clonotype was detected many times. The rearrangement links TRBV5-1 to TRBJ1-5; D is uncertain. Trimming cost V 0 bases and J 7 bases, with 20 bases left between them. This CDR3 has 17 amino acids. Germline loops: CDR1 SGHRS, CDR2 YFSETQ. CDR3 nucleotide sequence: TGCGCCAGCAGCTTGGACCCTATCCGGGAAGAGGGACAGCCCCAGCATTTT. It specifies CASSLDPIREEGQPQHF.

In its sample, this clonotype was seen many times. The CDR3 DNA sequence: TGTGCCAGCAGTTTAGTTAATGGGTATGCTGGCTACACCTTC. This encodes CASSLVNGYAGYTF. This chain connects TRBV12-3 or TRBV12-4 to TRBJ1-2, with D unresolved. V lost 1 base and J 7 bases, leaving 13 bases between the germline ends. This CDR3 comprises 14 residues.

This clonotype was counted only a few times. V and J are TRBV29-1 and TRBJ2-7; D may be TRBD2 (5 bases). The germline gives CDR1 SQVTM, CDR2 ANQGSEA. V lost 3 bases and J 0 bases, leaving 9 bases between the germline ends. The CDR3 covers 13 residues. CDR3 residues: CSVDVGSSYEQYF. The CDR3, as DNA: TGCAGCGTTGATGTGGGGAGCTCCTACGAGCAGTACTTC.

This clonotype has a count of ten or more. V is TRBV4-2 and J is TRBJ2-1; D uncertain. V was clipped by 1 base and J by 8 bases, with 12 bases between them. The CDR3 spans 14 residues. Germline-derived CDR1 and CDR2 are LGHNA and YNFKEQ. The CDR3 loop is CASSQALSPHEQFF. The CDR3, as DNA: TGTGCCAGCAGCCAAGCGTTGTCCCCCCATGAGCAGTTCTTC.

This clonotype was recorded many times. J is TRBJ2-7 and V is TRBV27; the match to TRBD1 covers 9 bases. Germline V gene sequence: CDR1 MNHEY, CDR2 SMNVEV (reference sequence). With 9 bases clipped from V and 2 bases from J, the junction kept 5 bases outside the gene matches. The CDR3 is made up of 13 amino acids. The CDR3 reads CASWTGDAYEQYF. The CDR3 DNA is TGTGCCAGTTGGACAGGGGACGCCTACGAGCAGTACTTC.

This clonotype showed up many times. The genes are TRBV27 and TRBJ2-7; 15 bases match TRBD2. This CDR3 region has 16 residues. The J segment lost 3 bases and the V segment lost 6 bases, leaving 6 bases of the junction unmatched. Germline CDR1 is MNHEY and CDR2 is SMNVEV (reference sequence). The CDR3 DNA is TGTGCCAGCAGCAGCGGGACTAGCGGGAGGAACTACGAGCAGTACGTC. Translation: CASSSGTSGRNYEQYV.

This clonotype was counted a few times. The rearrangement links TRBV6-5 to TRBJ1-1; D gene ambiguous. Between the trimmed V and J ends, which lost 7 bases and 1 base, there was a span of 13 bases. CDR3 length: 14 residues. Per germline, CDR1 MNHEY and CDR2 SVGAGI. CDR3 in amino acids: CASKRHNQNTEAFF. The CDR3 DNA reads TGTGCCAGCAAACGACACAACCAGAACACTGAAGCTTTCTTT.